These 17 T cell receptor beta chains came from one sample sequenced in a study of immune heterogeneity within non-small cell lung tumors (dated by TCRdb to about 2018). The sample was run on a HiSeq X Ten. A multiplex PCR system amplified the TCR beta CDR3 region, with a first 10-cycle round using 32 V-gene forward and 13 J-gene reverse primers. TCRdb applied fastp at Q25 and MiXCR to the public reads, then kept only in-frame beta chains. Merged by CDR3 protein, the rows form single entries marked with the most common genes and DNA. Recorded for this sample are approximately 31,000 distinct CDR3 sequences; about 29% of them occurred a single time. The top ten clonotypes cover about 4% of the sample. For the TCR template, genomic DNA was extracted from bulk tumor tissue, and roughly 600 ng of gDNA was amplified for each sample. During surgery, multiple biopsies were taken from each primary tumor and placed as far apart as possible within the tumor mass. The study cohort was described as untreated, and the patients were newly diagnosed NSCLC cases having curative surgery.

The material sequenced was lung tumor tissue. The source is a man aged 35 to 55 with non-small cell lung cancer.

In this sample, this clonotype turned up many times. The chain recombines TRBV5-1 with TRBJ1-3; D gene uncertain. CDR1 SGHRS and CDR2 YFSETQ come from the germline V gene. The CDR3 is made up of 16 amino acids. Trimming removed 4 bases at V and 0 bases at J, with 14 bases between. The CDR3 loop is CASSRTADDSGNTIYF. CDR3 sequence (DNA): TGCGCCAGCAGCAGGACGGCAGACGACTCTGGAAACACCATATATTTT. Based on the CDR3 plus reference TRBV5-1 and TRBJ1-3, the full variable domain is KAGVTQTPRYLIKTRGQQVTLSCSPISGHRSVSWYQQTPGQGLQFLFEYFSETQRNKGNFPGRFSGRQFSNSRSEMNVSTLELGDSALYLCASSRTADDSGNTIYFGEGSWLTVV.

The gene calls are TRBV5-8 and TRBJ1-1; D gene ambiguous. Per germline, CDR1 SGHTS and CDR2 YDEGEE. The CDR3 loop spans 14 amino acids. Trimming pared 4 bases from V and 0 bases from J, leaving 10 bases between. CDR3 nucleotides: TGTGCCAGCAGCCCCCGGGAAATGAACACTGAAGCTTTCTTT. This translates into CASSPREMNTEAFF.

This clonotype has at least ten counts. The chain employs TRBV9 and TRBJ1-3; TRBD1 aligns across 7 bases. Germline loops: CDR1 SGDLS, CDR2 YYNGEE. Trimming cost V 4 bases and J 4 bases; bases outside gene matches: 11. This CDR3 has 16 residues. The CDR3 region is CASSPHPTGRGNTIYF. The CDR3 nucleotides are TGTGCCAGCAGCCCCCACCCGACAGGGCGAGGAAACACCATATATTTT.

This clonotype was seen many times. This sequence joins TRBV19 and TRBJ2-1; D unresolved. The CDR3 is made up of 13 amino acids. Germline CDR1 is LNHDA and CDR2 is SQIVND (reference sequence). V gave up 5 bases and J gave up 4 bases, with 9 bases separating them. In DNA, the CDR3 is TGTGCCAGTAGTTTAGGGATTTACAATGAGCAGTTCTTC. Translation: CASSLGIYNEQFF.

The chain uses TRBV30 and TRBJ2-1; 9 bases line up with TRBD2. V dropped 4 bases and J dropped 13; count of bases not matched to a gene: 8. The V gene's germline CDR1 is GTSNPN and CDR2 SVGIG (reference sequence). The CDR3 spans 12 residues. The CDR3: CAWMVGGGGQFF. CDR3 bases: TGTGCCTGGATGGTCGGCGGGGGGGGACAGTTCTTC.

A remark on this clonotype: This may arise from a read error, as a much more abundant clone is one base away. The chain joins TRBV7-9 to TRBJ2-3; D remains ambiguous. V was trimmed by 9 bases and J by 3 bases, leaving 10 bases between them. The length of the CDR3 is 12 residues. CDR1 and CDR2 from the germline V gene are SEHNR and FQNEAQ (reference sequence). CDR3 coding DNA: TGTGCCAGAAGCCGGTCGACAGATACGCAGTATTTT. Protein: CARSRSTDTQYF. The whole variable domain, filled in from reference TRBV7-9 and TRBJ2-3, reads DTGVSQNPRHKITKRGQNVTFRCDPISEHNRLYWYRQTLGQGPEFLTYFQNEAQLEKSRLLSDRFSAERPKGSFSTLEIQRTEQGDSAMYLCARSRSTDTQYFGPGTRLTVL.

There are a few counts of this clonotype. The chain recombines TRBV10-3 with TRBJ1-2, with a tentative D call TRBD1 (6 bases). CDR1 ENHRY and CDR2 SYGVKD come from the germline V gene. The CDR3 spans 14 residues. V shed 10 bases and J shed 7 bases, with 22 bases lying between them. The CDR3 sequence is CATHSDAGGIGYTF. The CDR3 DNA reads TGTGCCACTCACTCTGATGCGGGGGGCATTGGCTACACCTTC.

In this sample, this clonotype turned up many times. The rearrangement links TRBV5-1 to TRBJ2-1, with 12 bases lining up with TRBD2. The germline gives CDR1 SGHRS, CDR2 YFSETQ. The CDR3 length is 16 residues. The V and J ends lost 0 bases and 14 bases, in that order; junction bases with no gene match: 12. Here the CDR3 DNA reads TGCGCCAGCAGCTTGGGCCTAGCTAGCGGGAGGGCCAACGAGTTCTTC. This sequence encodes CASSLGLASGRANEFF.

As concerns this clonotype: This could be a read error, since a much larger clone is one nucleotide away. The chain couples TRBV19 to TRBJ2-3; TRBD2 aligns across 7 bases. J lost 6 bases, V lost 4 bases, and 7 bases had no gene match. The CDR3 totals 14 residues. The germline gives CDR1 LNHDA, CDR2 SQIVND (reference sequence). CDR3 sequence reads: CASSKAGVGDTQYF. The CDR3 DNA follows: TGTGCCAGTAGTAAGGCGGGAGTGGGGGATACGCAGTATTTT.

Worth noting for this clonotype: This may stem from a read error, because a much larger clone lies one nucleotide away. The CDR3 sequence is CASSQIVRQGGYYNERFF. The CDR3 coding sequence is TGCGCCAGCAGCCAAATAGTCCGACAGGGAGGCTACTACAATGAGCGGTTCTTC. The chain employs TRBV4-1 and TRBJ2-1, with D perhaps matching TRBD1 (7 bases). This CDR3 has 18 amino acids. The germline V gene has CDR1 MGHRA and CDR2 YSYEKL.

Notes on this clonotype: Relative to the germline gene, one junction end is altered; a read error may explain this. The rearrangement joins TRBV6-2 or TRBV6-3 to TRBJ2-6; the D is unclear. Germline V gene lookup returns CDR1 MNHEY and CDR2 SVGEGT. This CDR3 spans 15 amino acids. The CDR3 coding sequence is TGTGCCAGAAGTTACGTAAATTCTGGGGCCAACGTCCTGACTTTC. Protein sequence: CARSYVNSGANVLTF.

This clonotype was detected many times. The chain couples TRBV11-2 to TRBJ1-1; D gene ambiguous. In germline, CDR1 is SGHAT, CDR2 FQNNGV. This CDR3 region has 12 residues. The V end was cut by 5 bases, the J end by 11 bases, with 15 bases between. The CDR3 DNA follows: TGTGCCAGCAGCCCTTCACCTACGGGGGCTTTCTTT. Protein sequence: CASSPSPTGAFF.

A word on this clonotype: Compared with germline, one end of the junction differs, possibly owing to a read error. The rearrangement links TRBV9 to TRBJ1-6, with D unresolved. From germline, CDR1 is SGDLS and CDR2 YYNGEE. This CDR3 is built from 13 residues. CDR3 region: CASRVAGDSPLHF. In DNA form, the CDR3 reads TGTGCCAGCAGAGTAGCTGGCGATTCACCCCTCCACTTT.

This clonotype was seen only a few times. This chain connects TRBV5-5 to TRBJ1-4, with 9 bases identical to TRBD1. V lost 3 bases, J lost 1 base, and 7 bases stayed unmatched. The germline V gene encodes CDR1 SGHKS and CDR2 YYEKEE (reference sequence). This CDR3 contains 17 residues. CDR3 in DNA: TGTGCCAGCAGCTCCGGGACAGGGAGAAGAACTAATGAAAAACTGTTTTTT. Its protein is CASSSGTGRRTNEKLFF.

Comment on this clonotype: A read error may account for a junction end that differs from germline. This chain joins TRBV7-8 and TRBJ2-7; TRBD1 is a possible D gene (6 bases). Looked up from germline, CDR1 is SGHVS and CDR2 is FQNEAQ. The length of the CDR3 is 12 residues. This CDR3 reads CASSLQGYERYF. The CDR3 DNA reads as TGTGCCAGCAGCCTACAGGGCTACGAGCGGTACTTC.

This CDR3 is CASSSDVSTDTQYF. The CDR3 DNA reads as TGTGCCAGCAGCTCCGACGTCAGCACAGATACGCAGTATTTT. The rearrangement joins TRBV7-2 to TRBJ2-3; no clear D. The V gene lost 4 bases and the J gene lost 0 bases, with 8 bases spanning the gap. Germline lookup yields CDR1 SGHTA and CDR2 FQGNSA. The CDR3 is 14 amino acids.

By sample share, this clonotype is medium-sized. This rearrangement joins TRBV6-1 to TRBJ1-2; D may be TRBD1 (6 bases). The V gene lost 7 bases and the J gene lost 3 bases, with 12 bases spanning the gap. The CDR3 is 13 amino acids. Germline CDR1 and CDR2: MNHNS and SASEGT. The CDR3 reads CASTKDRHYGYTF. For the CDR3, the DNA is TGTGCCAGCACGAAAGACAGGCACTATGGCTACACCTTC.